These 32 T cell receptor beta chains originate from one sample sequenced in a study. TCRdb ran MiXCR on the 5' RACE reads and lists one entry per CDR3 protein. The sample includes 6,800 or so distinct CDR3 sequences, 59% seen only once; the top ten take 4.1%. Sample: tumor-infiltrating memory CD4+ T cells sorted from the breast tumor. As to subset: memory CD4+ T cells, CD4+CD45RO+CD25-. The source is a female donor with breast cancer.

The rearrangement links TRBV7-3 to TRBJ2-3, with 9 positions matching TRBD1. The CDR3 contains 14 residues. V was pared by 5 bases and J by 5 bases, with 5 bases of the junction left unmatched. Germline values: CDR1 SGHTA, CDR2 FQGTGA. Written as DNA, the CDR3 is TGTGCCAGCAGCAAAACAGGGGGCAAAGATACGCAGTATTTT. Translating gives CASSKTGGKDTQYF.

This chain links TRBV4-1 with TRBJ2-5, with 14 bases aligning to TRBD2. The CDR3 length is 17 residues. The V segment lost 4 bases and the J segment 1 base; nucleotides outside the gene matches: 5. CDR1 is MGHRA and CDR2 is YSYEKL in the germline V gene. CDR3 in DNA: TGCGCCAGCAGCCGAGGGACTAGCGGGGGTCCCCAAGAGACCCAGTACTTC. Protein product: CASSRGTSGGPQETQYF.

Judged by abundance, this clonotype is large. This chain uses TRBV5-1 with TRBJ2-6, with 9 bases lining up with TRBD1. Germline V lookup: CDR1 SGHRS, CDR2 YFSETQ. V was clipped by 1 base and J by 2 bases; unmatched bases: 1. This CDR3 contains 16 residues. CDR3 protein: CASSLRQGAGANVLTF. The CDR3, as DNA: TGCGCCAGCAGCTTGCGACAGGGGGCTGGGGCCAACGTCCTGACTTTC. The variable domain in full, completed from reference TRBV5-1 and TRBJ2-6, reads KAGVTQTPRYLIKTRGQQVTLSCSPISGHRSVSWYQQTPGQGLQFLFEYFSETQRNKGNFPGRFSGRQFSNSRSEMNVSTLELGDSALYLCASSLRQGAGANVLTFGAGSRLTVL.

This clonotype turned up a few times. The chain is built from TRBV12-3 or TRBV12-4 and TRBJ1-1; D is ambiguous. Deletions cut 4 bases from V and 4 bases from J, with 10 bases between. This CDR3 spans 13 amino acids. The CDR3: CASSSQQATEAFF. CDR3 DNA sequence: TGTGCCAGCAGTTCTCAACAAGCCACTGAAGCTTTCTTT.

Here the CDR3 reads CASSPRTTSGNEQFF. The CDR3 DNA reads as TGTGCCAGCAGCCCCCGAACGACTAGCGGGAATGAGCAGTTCTTC. The rearrangement uses TRBV11-2 and TRBJ2-1, with 10 nucleotides matching TRBD2. The CDR3 runs to 15 residues. Per germline, CDR1 SGHAT and CDR2 FQNNGV. The V and J ends lost 5 bases and 7 bases, in that order; junction bases with no gene match: 8.

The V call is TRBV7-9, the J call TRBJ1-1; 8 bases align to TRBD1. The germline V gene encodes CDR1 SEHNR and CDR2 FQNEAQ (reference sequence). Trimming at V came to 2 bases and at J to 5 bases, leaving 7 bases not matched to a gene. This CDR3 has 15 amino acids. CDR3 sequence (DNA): TGTGCCAGCAGCTTACAGGGGGCCGCCGGGACTGAAGCTTTCTTT. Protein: CASSLQGAAGTEAFF.

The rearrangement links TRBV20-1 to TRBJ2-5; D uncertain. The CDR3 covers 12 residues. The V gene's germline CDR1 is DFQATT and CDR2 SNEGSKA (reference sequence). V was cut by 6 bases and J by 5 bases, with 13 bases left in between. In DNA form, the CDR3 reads TGCAGTGCCCTGAAAGGGCAGGAGACCCAGTACTTC. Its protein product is CSALKGQETQYF.

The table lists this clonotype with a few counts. CDR3 region: CASSEKDWQISPLHF. The CDR3 nucleotides are TGTGCCAGCAGCGAGAAGGACTGGCAAATTTCACCCCTCCACTTT. The chain is built from TRBV12-3 or TRBV12-4 and TRBJ1-6; D is ambiguous. Trimming cost V 6 bases and J 9 bases, with 18 bases left between them. The CDR3 has 15 residues.

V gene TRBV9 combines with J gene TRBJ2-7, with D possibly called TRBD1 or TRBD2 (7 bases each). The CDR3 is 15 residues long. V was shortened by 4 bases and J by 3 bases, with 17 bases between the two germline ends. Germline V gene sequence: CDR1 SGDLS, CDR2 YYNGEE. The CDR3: CASSRTAGQLYEQYF. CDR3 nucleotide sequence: TGTGCCAGCAGCCGAACAGCGGGACAGCTCTACGAGCAGTACTTC.

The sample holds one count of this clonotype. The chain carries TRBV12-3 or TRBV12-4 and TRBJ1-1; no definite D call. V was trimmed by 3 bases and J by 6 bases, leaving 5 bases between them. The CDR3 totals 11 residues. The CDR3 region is CASSFSAEAFF. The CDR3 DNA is TGTGCCAGCAGTTTTTCGGCTGAAGCTTTCTTT.

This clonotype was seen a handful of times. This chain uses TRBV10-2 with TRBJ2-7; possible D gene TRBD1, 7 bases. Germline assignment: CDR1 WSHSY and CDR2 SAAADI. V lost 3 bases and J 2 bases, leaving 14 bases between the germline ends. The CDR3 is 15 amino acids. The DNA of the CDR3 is TGCGCCAGCAGTGATCGGCGGGACAGTACCTACGAGCAGTACTTC. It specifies CASSDRRDSTYEQYF.

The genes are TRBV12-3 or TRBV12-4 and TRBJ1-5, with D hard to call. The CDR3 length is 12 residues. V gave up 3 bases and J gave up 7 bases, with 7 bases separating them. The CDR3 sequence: CASSFSGQPQHF. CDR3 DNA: TGTGCCAGCAGTTTTTCCGGGCAGCCCCAGCATTTT.

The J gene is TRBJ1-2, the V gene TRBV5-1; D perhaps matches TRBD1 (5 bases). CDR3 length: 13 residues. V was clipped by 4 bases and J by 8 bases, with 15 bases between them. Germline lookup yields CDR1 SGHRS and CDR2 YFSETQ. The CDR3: CASSGEGDGGYTF. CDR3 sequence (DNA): TGCGCCAGCAGCGGTGAAGGGGACGGGGGCTACACCTTC. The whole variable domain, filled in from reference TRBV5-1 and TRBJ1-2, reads KAGVTQTPRYLIKTRGQQVTLSCSPISGHRSVSWYQQTPGQGLQFLFEYFSETQRNKGNFPGRFSGRQFSNSRSEMNVSTLELGDSALYLCASSGEGDGGYTFGSGTRLTVV.

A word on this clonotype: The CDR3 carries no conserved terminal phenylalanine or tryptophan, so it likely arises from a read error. The CDR3: CASSSNRGLADTQYL. As DNA, the CDR3 is TGTGCCAGCAGTTCCAACAGGGGGCTCGCAGATACGCAGTATCTT. The chain links TRBV12-3 or TRBV12-4 to TRBJ2-3; 9 nucleotides line up with TRBD1. The ends lost 4 bases at V and 4 bases at J; junction bases unmatched: 6. This CDR3 is built from 15 residues.

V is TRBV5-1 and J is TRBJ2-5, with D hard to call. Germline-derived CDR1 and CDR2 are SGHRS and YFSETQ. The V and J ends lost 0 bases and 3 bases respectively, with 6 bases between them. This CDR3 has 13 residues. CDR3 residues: CASSLEGEETQYF. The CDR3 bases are TGCGCCAGCAGCTTGGAGGGCGAAGAGACCCAGTACTTC.

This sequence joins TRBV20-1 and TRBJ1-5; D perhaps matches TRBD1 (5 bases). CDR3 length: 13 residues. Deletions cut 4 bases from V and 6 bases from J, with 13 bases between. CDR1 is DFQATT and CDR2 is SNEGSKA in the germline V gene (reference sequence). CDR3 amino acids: CSANQGWSQPQHF. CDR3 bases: TGCAGTGCTAACCAGGGCTGGAGTCAGCCCCAGCATTTT.

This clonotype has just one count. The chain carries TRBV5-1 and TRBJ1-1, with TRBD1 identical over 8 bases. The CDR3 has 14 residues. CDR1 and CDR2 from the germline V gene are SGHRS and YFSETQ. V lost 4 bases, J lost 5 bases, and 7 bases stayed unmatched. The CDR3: CASSPRQGLTEAFF. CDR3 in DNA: TGCGCCAGCAGCCCCAGACAGGGGTTAACTGAAGCTTTCTTT.

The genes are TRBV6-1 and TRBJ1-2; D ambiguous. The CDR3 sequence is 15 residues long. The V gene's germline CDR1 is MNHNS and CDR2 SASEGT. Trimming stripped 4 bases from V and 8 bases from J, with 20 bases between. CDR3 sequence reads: CASSVGFSSATGYTF. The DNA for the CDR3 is TGTGCCAGCAGTGTCGGTTTTTCCTCGGCGACAGGCTACACCTTC.

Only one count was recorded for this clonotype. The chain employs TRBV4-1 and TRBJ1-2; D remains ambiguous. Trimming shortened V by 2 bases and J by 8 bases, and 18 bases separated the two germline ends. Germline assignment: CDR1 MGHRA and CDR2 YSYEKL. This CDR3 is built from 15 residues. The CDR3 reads CASSQTPQRQLGYTF. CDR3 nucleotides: TGCGCCAGCAGCCAAACCCCCCAGAGGCAGCTCGGCTACACCTTC.

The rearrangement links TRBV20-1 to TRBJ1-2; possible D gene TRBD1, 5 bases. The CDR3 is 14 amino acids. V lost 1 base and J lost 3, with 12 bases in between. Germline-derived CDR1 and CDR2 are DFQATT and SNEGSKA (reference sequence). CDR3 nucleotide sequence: TGCAGTGCTAGAGTTCAGGGTCGCGACTATGGCTACACCTTC. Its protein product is CSARVQGRDYGYTF.

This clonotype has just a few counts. CDR3 sequence reads: CASSPAGGADTQYF. CDR3 DNA sequence: TGCGCCAGCAGCCCCGCCGGGGGGGCAGATACGCAGTATTTT. The chain has TRBV5-1 and TRBJ2-3; 8 bases fit TRBD2. This CDR3 comprises 14 residues. V was clipped by 4 bases and J by 4 bases; unmatched bases: 5. Germline CDR1 is SGHRS and CDR2 is YFSETQ.

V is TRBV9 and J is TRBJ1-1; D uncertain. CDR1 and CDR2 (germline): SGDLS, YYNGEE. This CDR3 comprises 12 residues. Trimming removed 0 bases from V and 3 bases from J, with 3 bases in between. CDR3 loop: CASSVEDTEAFF. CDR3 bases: TGTGCCAGCAGCGTAGAGGACACTGAAGCTTTCTTT.

CDR3 coding DNA: TGCAGTGCTGGACCTCGGGGTGTACTAGCGGTAACAGATACGCAGTATTTT. Protein product: CSAGPRGVLAVTDTQYF. The V and J genes are TRBV20-1 and TRBJ2-3, with 8 bases fitting TRBD2. CDR1 DFQATT and CDR2 SNEGSKA come from the germline V gene (reference sequence). Trimming cost V 5 bases and J 3 bases; bases outside gene matches: 16. The CDR3 spans 17 residues.

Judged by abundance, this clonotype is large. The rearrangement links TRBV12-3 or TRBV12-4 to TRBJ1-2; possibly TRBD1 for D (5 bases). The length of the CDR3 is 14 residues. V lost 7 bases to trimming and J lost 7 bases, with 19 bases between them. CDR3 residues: CASTRGWGESGYTF. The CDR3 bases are TGTGCCAGCACCCGCGGCTGGGGCGAGAGTGGCTACACCTTC.

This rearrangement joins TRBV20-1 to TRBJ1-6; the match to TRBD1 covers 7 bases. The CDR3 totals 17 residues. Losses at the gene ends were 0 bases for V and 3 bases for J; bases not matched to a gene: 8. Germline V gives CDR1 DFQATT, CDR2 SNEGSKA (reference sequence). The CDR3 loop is CSARDSQQGFYNSPLHF. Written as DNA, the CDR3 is TGCAGTGCTAGAGATAGCCAACAGGGGTTCTATAATTCACCCCTCCACTTT.

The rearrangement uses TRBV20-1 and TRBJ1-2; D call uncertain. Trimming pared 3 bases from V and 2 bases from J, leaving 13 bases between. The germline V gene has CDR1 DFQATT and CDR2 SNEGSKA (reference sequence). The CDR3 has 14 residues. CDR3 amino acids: CSARYQTRNYGYTF. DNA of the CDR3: TGCAGTGCTAGGTATCAGACAAGAAACTATGGCTACACCTTC.

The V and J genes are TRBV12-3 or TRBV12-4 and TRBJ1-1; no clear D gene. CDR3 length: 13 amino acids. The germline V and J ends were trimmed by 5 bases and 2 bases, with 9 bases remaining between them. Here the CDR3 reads CASSIVRNTEAFF. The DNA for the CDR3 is TGTGCCAGCAGTATCGTCCGAAACACTGAAGCTTTCTTT.

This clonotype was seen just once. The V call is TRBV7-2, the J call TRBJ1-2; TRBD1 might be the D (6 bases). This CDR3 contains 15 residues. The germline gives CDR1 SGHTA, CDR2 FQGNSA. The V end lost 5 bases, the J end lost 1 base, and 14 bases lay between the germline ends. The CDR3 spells CASSTDWTDNYGYTF. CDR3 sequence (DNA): TGTGCCAGCAGCACAGACTGGACAGATAACTATGGCTACACCTTC. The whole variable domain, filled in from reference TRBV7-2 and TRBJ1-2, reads GAGVSQSPSNKVTEKGKDVELRCDPISGHTALYWYRQSLGQGLEFLIYFQGNSAPDKSGLPSDRFSAERTGGSVSTLTIQRTQQEDSAVYLCASSTDWTDNYGYTFGSGTRLTVV.

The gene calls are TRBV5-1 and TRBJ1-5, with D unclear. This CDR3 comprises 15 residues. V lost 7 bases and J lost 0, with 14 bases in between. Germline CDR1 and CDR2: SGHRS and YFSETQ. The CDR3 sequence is CASREDEYSNQPQHF. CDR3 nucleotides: TGCGCCAGCCGAGAGGACGAATATAGCAATCAGCCCCAGCATTTT.

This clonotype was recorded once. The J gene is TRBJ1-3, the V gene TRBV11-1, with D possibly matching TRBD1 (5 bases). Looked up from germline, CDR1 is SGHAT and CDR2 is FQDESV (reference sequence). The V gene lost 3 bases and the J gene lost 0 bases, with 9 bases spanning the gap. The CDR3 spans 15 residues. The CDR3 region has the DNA TGTGCCAGCAGCTTCGACAGCTTCTCTGGAAACACCATATATTTT. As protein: CASSFDSFSGNTIYF.

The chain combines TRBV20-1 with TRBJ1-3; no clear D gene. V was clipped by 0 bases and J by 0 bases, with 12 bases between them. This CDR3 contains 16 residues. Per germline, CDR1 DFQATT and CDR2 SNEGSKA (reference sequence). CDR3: CSARDFDNSSGNTIYF. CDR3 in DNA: TGCAGTGCTAGAGATTTCGACAACTCCTCTGGAAACACCATATATTTT.

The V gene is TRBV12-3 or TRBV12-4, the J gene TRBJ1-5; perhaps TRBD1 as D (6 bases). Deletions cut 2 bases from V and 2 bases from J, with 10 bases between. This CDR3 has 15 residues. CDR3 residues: CASSLNRDRNQPQHF. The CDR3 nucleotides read TGTGCCAGCAGTTTAAACAGGGATCGCAATCAGCCCCAGCATTTT.